The T cell receptor (beta chain) under discussion was sequenced for a study of CD8+ T cells in alopecia areata listed by TCRdb under 2018. Context from the whole study: The treated patients, all with moderate-to-severe alopecia areata, were enrolled in an open-label pilot trial of oral tofacitinib given at 5 to 10 mg twice daily. Patients stayed on tofacitinib for 6 to 18 months and then had 6 months of follow-up off drug so that delayed response and recurrence could be assessed. The study used high-throughput TCRbeta sequencing to examine T cell clonal expansion in alopecia areata, in both the C3H/HeJ mouse model and human patients. Scalp tissue and sorted CD4+ and CD8+ peripheral blood T cells from patchy and totalis/universalis alopecia areata patients and from healthy controls were covered by human TCRbeta sequencing. Tofacitinib-treated patients had biopsies at baseline and at 4 and 24 weeks of treatment, with a later scalp biopsy in several patients. Scalp clonality was compared across normal scalp (n=4), patchy alopecia areata scalp (n=8), and alopecia totalis/universalis scalp (n=8). RNA was obtained with the PAXgene miRNA kit for fixed scalp, the miRNeasy kit for PBMCs, and the RNeasy kit for mouse skin. TCRbeta CDR3 regions were amplified by immunoSEQ multiplex PCR with 35 Vbeta forward and 13 Jbeta reverse primers. The research as a whole found: Compared with normal scalp, lesional scalp, particularly in alopecia totalis/universalis, had higher clonality and more expanded CD8+ clones, which suggests antigenic drive. Shared TCR sequences between patients were less evident than in mice, which may be partly attributable to HLA diversity in the patient population. Scalp TCR repertoire analysis is complicated because resident alphabeta T cells in normal human skin are also sequenced, whereas mouse skin is dominated by gammadelta T cells.

With respect to this clone: Its antigen specificity is not known. Base-call qualities are not available, and no considerably larger clone is one nucleotide away.

The library was built by means of the immunoSEQ multiplex PCR assay. To provide template for TCR sequencing, every sample had RNA extracted and reverse transcribed into cDNA. First-strand cDNA was synthesized with SuperScript III using a 2:1 mix of oligo-dT and random hexamers. A synthetic immune receptor repertoire was used to gauge amplification bias, and whatever bias remained was removed computationally. As for how the authors treated the data: Raw reads were preprocessed to remove errors, and CDR3 was defined by IMGT conventions from the conserved cysteine to phenylalanine. To get clonality, Shannon entropy was normalized by log2 of the number of productive unique TCRs and the result was subtracted from 1. Whether each scalp clone was CD4 or CD8 was inferred by checking scalp TCRbeta sequences against the CD4 and CD8 repertoires from sorted blood. The clones in this table, taken by TCRdb from immuneACCESS, are in-frame only. Not every clone is retained; where verified, under half of the shortfall comes from an unresolved V gene, and the cause of the rest is unknown. V, J and clone size are taken as reported in that table, and D and trimming were inferred from the DNA itself. The sample table records more than 200,000 clones; about two thirds of these occur just once. The top ten hold 1% to 1.5% of the sample.

According to the germline V gene, CDR1 reads SNHLY and CDR2 reads FYNNEI. The CDR3 spans 13 residues, from the cysteine through the phenylalanine. The entry retains the CDR3 DNA only, 39 bases that are in frame from base 1. V was cut back by 7 bases and J by 1 base, leaving a gap of 10 bases between them. Reading the label with the study, this specimen's time point is: baseline before oral tofacitinib. Peripheral blood and lesional scalp punch biopsies were obtained from patients with alopecia areata. After PBMCs were isolated by density centrifugation and stained for CD3, CD4 and CD8, a FACSAria was used to sort CD4+ and CD8+ T cells.

Sequencing used CD4+ T cells sorted from blood, obtained at week 0. The chain joins TRBV2 to TRBJ1-1; TRBD1 is perhaps the D gene, given 6 matching bases. This TCR was recovered from a human donor with alopecia areata. The CDR3 here reads CASMIQGNTEAFF. The DNA reads as follows: TGTGCCAGCATGATACAGGGGAACACTGAAGCTTTCTTT.